This entry features one T cell receptor (beta chain) sequence. Its antigen target is currently unknown. Per-base quality was not reported, and no clone a single base away is much larger than it. Peripheral blood CD8+ and CD4+ T cells from healthy donors, Susac syndrome patients and multiple sclerosis patients were profiled using high-throughput TCR beta sequencing. Recently defined diagnostic criteria for definite or probable disease were met by the Susac syndrome patients. CD8+ TEMRA cells were enriched by FACS, while bulk CD8+ and CD4+ T cells were purified by magnetic negative isolation. Blood was collected in EDTA tubes and processed within 24 hours, with PBMCs isolated through density gradient centrifugation. PBMCs intended for TCR sequencing were cryopreserved in liquid nitrogen and were subsequently thawed in a 37 degrees C water bath. Purity of sorted or isolated CD4+, CD8+ and CD8+ TEMRA cells was at least 90%.

This sample is drawn from a study of CD8 T cells in Susac syndrome (dated by TCRdb to 2018 to 2020). In the study overall: Among the Susac syndrome patients who were sequenced, clinically active disease was present in about 6 and clinical remission was observed in roughly eight. At the time of blood withdrawal, Susac syndrome patients were either therapy-naive, taking corticosteroids (with some also receiving IVIg), or on IVIg alone. Repertoire sequencing was used to test whether CD8+ T cell activation and differentiation in Susac syndrome was antigen driven.

On the study overall, not on this receptor specifically: In the CD4+ T cell repertoire of Susac syndrome patients, clonal expansion was not detected. The TCR sequencing and HLA analysis was acknowledged to have included a relatively small number of individuals.

RNA was extracted using the RNeasy kit, and roughly 0.5 to 1 microgram was reverse transcribed with random hexamers. The immunoSEQ multiplex PCR assay, covering 54 Vbeta and 13 Jbeta segments, was used to amplify TCR beta CDR3 regions. PCR amplification bias was corrected using a synthetic template baseline for primer optimization and computational correction. As for the original processing: Reads were annotated to V, D and J genes per IMGT and analyzed with immunoSEQ Analyzer, keeping only productive sequences. Clonality was calculated as one minus the Shannon entropy normalized by log2 of the number of productive unique sequences. For each patient and control, public and private clones were evaluated among the 100 most prevalent clones. Clones were defined as Susac-specific when absent from the healthy and MS cohorts, from about a thousand published viral clones and from other ImmuneACCESS disease sequences. The raw public reads went through TCRdb reprocessing: fastp at Q25, MiXCR clone calling, in-frame beta chains kept. One record per CDR3 amino acid sequence lists the most common genes and DNA. TCRdb's processing, not the study's, gives the V and J calls here. A total of roughly 190,000 distinct CDR3 sequences appear in this sample, nearly 97% of them only once. The leading ten clones occupy around 0.092% of the sample.

The CDR1 and CDR2 encoded by the germline V gene (reference sequence) are GTSNPN and SVGIG. Its CDR3 holds 13 amino acids, cysteine through phenylalanine. The kept DNA is CDR3 alone, 39 bases in frame from the first base. Unmatched junction bases come to 1, with V trimmed by 1 base and J by 6 bases. The chain is made from TRBV30 and TRBJ1-2; 11 bases in between match TRBD1. The receptor's source is a human donor with Susac syndrome. The source material was CD4+ T cells from PBMCs. The nucleotide sequence is TGTGCCTGGAGTGCGGACAGGGGGCATGGCTACACCTTC. It translates as CAWSADRGHGYTF.